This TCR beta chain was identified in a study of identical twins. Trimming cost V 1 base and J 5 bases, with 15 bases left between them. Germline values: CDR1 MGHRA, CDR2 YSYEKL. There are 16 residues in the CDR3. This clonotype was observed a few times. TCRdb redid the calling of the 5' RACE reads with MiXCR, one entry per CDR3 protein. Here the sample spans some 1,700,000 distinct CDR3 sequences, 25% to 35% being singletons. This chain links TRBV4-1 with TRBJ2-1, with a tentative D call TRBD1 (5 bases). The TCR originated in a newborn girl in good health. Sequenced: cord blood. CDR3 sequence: CASSQGGAFGNNEQFF. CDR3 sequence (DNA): TGCGCCAGCAGCCAAGGTGGGGCTTTTGGGAACAATGAGCAGTTCTTC.